The text below deals with one TCR beta chain. Sequenced by immunoSEQ multiplex PCR; TCRdb stores in-frame clones only, minus some. Found here are hundreds of thousands of clones, around 95% of them singletons; the top ten hold approximately 0.018%. This specimen comes from a study of shared T cell receptors in the human thymus. CDR3 length: 16 residues. Looked up from germline, CDR1 is MNHNY and CDR2 is SVGAGI (reference sequence). V was shortened by 2 bases and J by 4 bases, with 17 bases between the two germline ends. This clonotype was obtained from a human donor. This chain connects TRBV6-6 to TRBJ1-2, with a possible D match to TRBD1 (5 bases). The specimen was thymocytes. CDR3 nucleotides: TGTGCCAGCAGTTACGATCTTGCAGGGACTCTCTATGGCTACACCTTC. The encoded protein is CASSYDLAGTLYGYTF.